What follows describes a single T cell receptor beta chain. The antigen is unknown. The germline gene is not matched at one end of the junction; a read error may be the cause. Regarding time point: after dendritic cell vaccination, including at tumor progression/relapse. These data belong to a study of glioma-infiltrating T cells after dendritic cell vaccination. Study-wide context: Glioblastoma patients came from Phase I and II dendritic cell vaccination trials. Three intradermal dendritic cell vaccine injections were given every two weeks.

Germline lookup yields CDR1 MGHDK and CDR2 SYGVNS. The CDR3 runs 17 residues. Study results and caveats: The cohort had few patients with full blood and tumor sets.

The PCR used 60 V beta and 13 J beta primers. The table came from immunoSEQ multiplex PCR; TCRdb's copy has only in-frame clones and leaves some out. The sample consists of around 100,000 clones, about four fifths of them appearing once. Material: blood, obtained after dendritic cell vaccination. This sequence was found in a human donor with glioblastoma. The V call is TRBV25-1, the J call TRBJ2-1; 12 bases align to TRBD1. CDR3 loop: CASSQYSGQGAGNEQFF. CDR3 bases: TGTGCCAGCAGTCAATACTCGGGACAGGGGGCAGGCAATGAGCAGTTCTTC.